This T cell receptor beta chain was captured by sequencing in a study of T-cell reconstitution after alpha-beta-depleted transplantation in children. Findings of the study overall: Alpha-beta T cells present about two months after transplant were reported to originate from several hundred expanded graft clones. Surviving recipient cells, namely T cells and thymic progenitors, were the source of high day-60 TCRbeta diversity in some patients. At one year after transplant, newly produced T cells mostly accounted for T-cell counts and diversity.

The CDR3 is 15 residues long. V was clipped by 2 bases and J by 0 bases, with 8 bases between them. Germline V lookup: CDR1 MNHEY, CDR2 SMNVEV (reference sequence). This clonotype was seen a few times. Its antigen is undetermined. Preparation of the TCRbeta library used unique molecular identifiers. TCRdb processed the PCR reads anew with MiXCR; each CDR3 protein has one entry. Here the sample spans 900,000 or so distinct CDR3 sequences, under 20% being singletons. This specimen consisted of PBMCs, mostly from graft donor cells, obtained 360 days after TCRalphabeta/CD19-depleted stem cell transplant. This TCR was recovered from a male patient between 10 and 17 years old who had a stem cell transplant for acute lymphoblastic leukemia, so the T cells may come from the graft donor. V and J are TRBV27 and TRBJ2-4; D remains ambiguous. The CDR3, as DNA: TGTGCCAGCAGTTTAGGGAATCTAGCCAAAAACATTCAGTACTTC. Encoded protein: CASSLGNLAKNIQYF.